What follows are 12 T cell receptor beta chains derived from one specimen sequenced in a study of CD8 T cells in Susac syndrome. The RNA, about 0.5 to 1 ug, was put through reverse transcription using random hexamers. TCRdb called the immunoSEQ multiplex PCR reads again in MiXCR, with one record for every CDR3 protein. The table records around 190,000 distinct CDR3 sequences, around 94% of them present only once. The sample comprised CD4+ T cells from PBMCs. Receptors were obtained from a human donor with Susac syndrome.

The chain uses TRBV25-1 and TRBJ2-6; unclear D gene. V was trimmed by 6 bases and J by 0 bases, leaving 9 bases between them. Germline lookup yields CDR1 MGHDK and CDR2 SYGVNS. This CDR3 spans 15 amino acids. This CDR3 is CASSDPNSGANVLTF. Here the CDR3 DNA reads TGTGCCAGCAGCGACCCTAACTCTGGGGCCAACGTCCTGACTTTC.

The gene calls are TRBV2 and TRBJ2-7; TRBD2 agrees at 12 bases. This CDR3 spans 16 amino acids. Germline V lookup: CDR1 SNHLY, CDR2 FYNNEI. Trimming at V came to 7 bases and at J to 4 bases, leaving 11 bases not matched to a gene. The CDR3 region has the DNA TGTGCCAGCACGAAAGAGGCTAGCGGGGGGGCTTACGAGCAGTACTTC. This translates into CASTKEASGGAYEQYF.

This chain links TRBV20-1 with TRBJ2-1; unclear D gene. Trimming took 5 bases from V and 0 from J, leaving 11 bases between them. This CDR3 spans 14 amino acids. Looked up from germline, CDR1 is DFQATT and CDR2 is SNEGSKA (reference sequence). The CDR3 is CSAYGASSYNEQFF. In nucleotides, the CDR3 is TGCAGTGCTTATGGAGCAAGCTCCTACAATGAGCAGTTCTTC.

The rearrangement uses TRBV18 and TRBJ1-5; a possible D gene is TRBD1 (6 bases). The length of the CDR3 is 17 residues. Germline V gene sequence: CDR1 KGHSH, CDR2 LQKENI. Trimming pared 6 bases from V and 2 bases from J, leaving 20 bases between. DNA of the CDR3: TGTGCCAGCTCCCAAGGGGGACTCCGCCTCGGCAATCAGCCCCAGCATTTT. Protein: CASSQGGLRLGNQPQHF.

The gene calls are TRBV5-1 and TRBJ2-3, with 12 bases fitting TRBD2. V was clipped by 3 bases and J by 0 bases; unmatched bases: 5. The CDR3 has 17 residues. Germline lookup yields CDR1 SGHRS and CDR2 YFSETQ. CDR3 coding DNA: TGCGCCAGCAGCTGGCCCCTAGCGGGGGGGAGCACAGATACGCAGTATTTT. Translated: CASSWPLAGGSTDTQYF. Filled out from reference TRBV5-1 and TRBJ2-3, the complete variable domain reads KAGVTQTPRYLIKTRGQQVTLSCSPISGHRSVSWYQQTPGQGLQFLFEYFSETQRNKGNFPGRFSGRQFSNSRSEMNVSTLELGDSALYLCASSWPLAGGSTDTQYFGPGTRLTVL.

The chain employs TRBV12-3 or TRBV12-4 and TRBJ2-6; 7 nucleotides match TRBD2. The CDR3 has 17 amino acids. V trimming: 3 bases; J trimming: 6 bases; junction bases outside the gene matches: 11. The CDR3 region has the DNA TGTGCCAGCAGTTTCATATCGGGAGGTTCGGAGGCCAACGTCCTGACTTTC. Translation gives CASSFISGGSEANVLTF.

This sequence joins TRBV12-3 or TRBV12-4 and TRBJ1-1, with a weak D call TRBD1 (6 bases). The V end was cut by 4 bases, the J end by 3 bases, with 9 bases between. The CDR3 has 13 residues. The CDR3 nucleotides read TGTGCCAGCAGTTACAGACAGGACACTGAAGCTTTCTTT. The encoded protein is CASSYRQDTEAFF.

The rearrangement uses TRBV7-2 and TRBJ2-7; 7 positions match TRBD2. The CDR3 has 14 amino acids. The V gene's germline CDR1 is SGHTA and CDR2 FQGNSA. Germline trimming cut 4 bases from V and 3 bases from J; bases unmatched to any gene: 6. CDR3 nucleotide sequence: TGTGCCAGCAGCTCGGGGACTATCCTCTACGAGCAGTACTTC. As protein: CASSSGTILYEQYF.

This clonotype was detected only once. The J gene is TRBJ2-7, the V gene TRBV25-1, with TRBD1 as a possible D gene (5 bases). CDR1 is MGHDK and CDR2 is SYGVNS in the germline V gene. The CDR3 is 12 residues long. Deletions cut 8 bases from V and 2 bases from J, with 10 bases between. In DNA form, the CDR3 reads TGTGCCAGCGCTACAGGACCCTACGAGCAGTACTTC. Translated, it gives CASATGPYEQYF.

V and J are TRBV2 and TRBJ2-5; perhaps TRBD2 as D (6 bases). The germline V gene has CDR1 SNHLY and CDR2 FYNNEI. There are 13 residues in the CDR3. V was clipped by 4 bases and J by 5 bases, with 11 bases between them. The CDR3 region is CASSVTSRETQYF. CDR3 coding DNA: TGTGCCAGCAGTGTGACTAGTAGGGAGACCCAGTACTTC.

This chain joins TRBV6-1 and TRBJ2-4, with TRBD1 identical over 9 bases. J lost 0 bases, V lost 0 bases, and 6 bases had no gene match. CDR3 length equals 18 residues. Germline V gene data show CDR1 as MNHNS and CDR2 as SASEGT. The CDR3 region has the DNA TGTGCCAGCAGTGAAGCTACAGGGGGCCCAGGAGCCAAAAACATTCAGTACTTC. This sequence encodes CASSEATGGPGAKNIQYF.

The gene calls are TRBV18 and TRBJ2-3; D is undetermined. V was clipped by 3 bases and J by 6 bases, with 10 bases between them. CDR1 and CDR2 from the germline V gene are KGHSH and LQKENI. CDR3 size: 13 residues. This CDR3 is CASSPRQSDTQYF. The DNA for the CDR3 is TGTGCCAGCTCACCCAGACAATCGGATACGCAGTATTTT.